There are a few counts of the clone carrying this T cell receptor beta chain. The data are from a study of blood T cells in healthy people across ages. It was with a sample-barcoded 5' primer and a J-beta primer mix that a second PCR of roughly 6 to 12 cycles was run. TCRdb processed the 5' RACE reads anew with MiXCR; each CDR3 protein has one entry. This sample carries roughly 1,000,000 distinct CDR3 sequences, 20% to 25% of them seen once, and the ten largest clones take about 0.8%. CDR1 and CDR2 (germline): SGDLS, YYNGEE. The CDR3 spans 15 residues. Separately, the same data were catalogued under a study of T cells of mothers and their children. That paper states: Each 15 ul cDNA reaction used roughly 1.6 ug RNA; all RNA was used.

This clonotype originated in a girl aged 2-10 years in good health. The chain uses TRBV9 and TRBJ2-1; TRBD2 might be the D (5 bases). The J call may be in error: the DNA end matches TRBJ2-5 better. Sequenced material: blood. CDR3: CASSVRGRSQETQYF. The DNA for the CDR3 is TGTGCCAGCAGCGTCCGCGGGCGCTCCCAAGAGACCCAGTACTTC.